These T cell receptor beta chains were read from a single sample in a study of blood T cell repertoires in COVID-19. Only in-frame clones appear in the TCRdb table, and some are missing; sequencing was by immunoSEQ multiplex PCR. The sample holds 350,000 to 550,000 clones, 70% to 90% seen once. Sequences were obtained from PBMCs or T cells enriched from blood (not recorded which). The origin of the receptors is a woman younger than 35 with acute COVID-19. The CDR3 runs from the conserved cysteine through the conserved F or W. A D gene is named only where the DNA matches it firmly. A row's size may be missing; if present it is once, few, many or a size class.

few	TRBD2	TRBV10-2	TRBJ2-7	CASSQGLAGSYEQYF	TGCGCCAGCAGCCAGGGACTAGCGGGGAGCTACGAGCAGTACTTC
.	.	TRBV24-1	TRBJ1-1	CATPFRGGDTEAFF	TGTGCCACTCCCTTCAGGGGCGGTGACACTGAAGCTTTCTTT
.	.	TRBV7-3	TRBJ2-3	CASSLQRSSTDTQYF	TGTGCCAGCAGCTTACAGAGGTCTAGCACAGATACGCAGTATTTT
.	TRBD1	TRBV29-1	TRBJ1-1	CSATGQSGTEAFF	TGCAGCGCGACGGGACAGTCGGGCACTGAAGCTTTCTTT
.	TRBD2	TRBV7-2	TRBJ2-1	CASVSASGRLIDEQFF	TGTGCCAGCGTGTCGGCTAGCGGGAGGTTAATAGATGAGCAGTTCTTC
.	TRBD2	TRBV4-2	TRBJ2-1	CASSQLAGGDNEQFF	TGTGCCAGCAGCCAACTAGCGGGGGGGGACAATGAGCAGTTCTTC
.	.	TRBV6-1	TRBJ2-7	CASSELGSSYEQYF	TGTGCCAGCAGTGAATTGGGGAGCTCCTACGAGCAGTACTTC
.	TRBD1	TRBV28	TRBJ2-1	CASSKPGQGPNEQFF	TGTGCCAGCAGTAAGCCGGGACAGGGGCCCAATGAGCAGTTCTTC
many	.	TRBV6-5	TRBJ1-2	CASSKLTGSSGYTF	TGTGCCAGCAGTAAACTGACAGGTTCAAGTGGCTACACCTTC
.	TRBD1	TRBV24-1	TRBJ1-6	CATTGTGKGPLHF	TGTGCCACTACCGGGACAGGGAAAGGACCCCTCCACTTT
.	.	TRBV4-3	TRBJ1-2	CASSQDTLQGDYGYTF	TGCGCCAGCAGCCAAGATACCCTCCAGGGTGACTATGGCTACACCTTC
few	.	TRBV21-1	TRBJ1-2	CASNDTPTIYGYTF	TGTGCCAGTAACGACACGCCGACCATCTATGGCTACACCTTC
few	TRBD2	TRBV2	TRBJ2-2	CASSGTSGTGELFF	TGTGCCAGCAGTGGGACTAGCGGGACCGGGGAGCTGTTTTTT
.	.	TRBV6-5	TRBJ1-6	CASRNGPGSPLHF	TGTGCCAGCAGGAATGGGCCGGGGTCACCCCTCCACTTT
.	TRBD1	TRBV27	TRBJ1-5	CASSSRQGSNQPQHF	TGTGCCAGCAGTTCCCGACAGGGGTCCAATCAGCCCCAGCATTTT
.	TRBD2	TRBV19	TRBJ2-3	CASSITSGIEDTQYF	TGTGCCAGTAGTATCACTAGCGGGATAGAAGATACGCAGTATTTT
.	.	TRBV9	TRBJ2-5	CASSAPPGRYGETQYF	TGTGCCAGCAGCGCCCCGCCCGGCAGGTATGGAGAGACCCAGTACTTC
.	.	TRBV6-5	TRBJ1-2	CASKPTGGGGYTF	TGTGCCAGCAAGCCGACAGGTGGGGGTGGCTACACCTTC
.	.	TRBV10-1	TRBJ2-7	CASSQGAPAYEQYF	TGCGCCAGCAGCCAAGGGGCTCCAGCCTACGAGCAGTACTTC
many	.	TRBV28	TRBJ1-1	CASSFVTRVMNTEAFF	TGTGCCAGCAGTTTCGTTACCAGGGTGATGAACACTGAAGCTTTCTTT
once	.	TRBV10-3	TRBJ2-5	CAISEGGGETQYF	TGTGCCATCAGTGAGGGGGGAGGAGAGACCCAGTACTTC
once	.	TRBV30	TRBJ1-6	CAWNLDTSSYNSPLHF	TGTGCCTGGAACTTAGACACGAGCTCCTATAATTCACCCCTCCACTTT
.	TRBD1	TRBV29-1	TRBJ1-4	CSAGQGWNEKLFF	TGCAGCGCGGGACAGGGGTGGAATGAAAAACTGTTTTTT
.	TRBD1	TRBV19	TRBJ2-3	CASSSGTGTSTDTQYF	TGTGCCAGTAGTTCCGGGACAGGGACTAGCACAGATACGCAGTATTTT
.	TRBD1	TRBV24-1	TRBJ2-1	CATSGDRDYNEQFF	TGTGCCACCAGTGGGGACAGGGACTACAATGAGCAGTTCTTC
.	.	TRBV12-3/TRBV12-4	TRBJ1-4	CASTLATNEKLFF	TGTGCCAGCACCCTTGCAACTAATGAAAAACTGTTTTTT
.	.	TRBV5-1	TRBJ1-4	CASSLDGQNEKLFF	TGCGCCAGCAGCTTGGACGGACAGAATGAAAAACTGTTTTTT
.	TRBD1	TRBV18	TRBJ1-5	CASSQTGPSRSNQPQHF	TGTGCCAGCTCCCAGACAGGGCCGTCGCGTAGCAATCAGCCCCAGCATTTT
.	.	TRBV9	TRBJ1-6	CASSERGWGEGSPLHF	TGTGCCAGCAGCGAGAGGGGTTGGGGGGAAGGGTCACCCCTCCACTTT
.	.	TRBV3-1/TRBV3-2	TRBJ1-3	CASSQDWANTIYF	TGTGCCAGCAGCCAAGATTGGGCAAACACCATATATTTT
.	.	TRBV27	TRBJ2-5	CASMASSEETQYF	TGTGCCAGCATGGCTAGCTCAGAAGAGACCCAGTACTTC
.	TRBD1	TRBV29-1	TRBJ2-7	CSVEGRGREQYF	TGCAGCGTTGAAGGCAGGGGGCGCGAGCAGTACTTC
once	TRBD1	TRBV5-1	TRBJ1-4	CASSSQGEVEKLFF	TGCGCCAGCAGCTCACAGGGGGAGGTTGAAAAACTGTTTTTT
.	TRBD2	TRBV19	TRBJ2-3	CASSIRTSGGTDTQYF	TGTGCCAGTAGTATCCGGACTAGCGGAGGCACAGATACGCAGTATTTT